This is a list of T cell receptor beta chains from one sample in a study of cytomegalovirus exposure and HLA in healthy donors. The table came from immunoSEQ multiplex PCR; TCRdb's copy has only in-frame clones and leaves some out. The sample carries roughly 190,000 clones, about 85% recorded once. Sequenced material: PBMCs. The receptors stem from a man aged 45-60 years in good health and CMV-seronegative. CDR3s include the opening cysteine and the closing phenylalanine or tryptophan. The size entry is marked missing in some rows and otherwise reads once, few, many or a size class.

abundance: once
len: 15
v_gene: TRBV5-1
CDR3aa: CASSLESGTDYEQYF

abundance: few
len: 14
v_gene: TRBV7-9
CDR3aa: CASSWDSQGNEQFF

abundance: -
len: 13
v_gene: TRBV4-1
CDR3aa: CASSQGPYNEQFF

abundance: -
len: 16
v_gene: TRBV11-1
CDR3aa: CASSLRLGVSSYEQYF

abundance: few
len: 12
v_gene: TRBV30
CDR3aa: CAWRPRQETQYF

abundance: -
len: 15
v_gene: TRBV19
CDR3aa: CASSAGDRGLETQYF

abundance: few
len: 14
v_gene: TRBV5-1
CDR3aa: CASGAGGPEDTQYF

abundance: -
len: 12
v_gene: TRBV7-9
CDR3aa: CASSLPPAGGFF

abundance: -
len: 15
v_gene: TRBV7-8
CDR3aa: CASSLGLAGGNEQFF

abundance: -
len: 15
v_gene: TRBV10-1
CDR3aa: CASSESLGSSETQYF

abundance: -
len: 15
v_gene: TRBV6-6
CDR3aa: CASNTRQGNDQPQHF